Reported below is one TCR beta chain. The antigen it recognizes is unknown. No much larger clone exists at a distance of one base, and base qualities are not known. CDR1 and CDR2 are read off the germline V gene (reference sequence) as LNHDA and SQIVND. The junction carries 9 bases between V and J, which are trimmed by 7 bases and 1 base respectively. CDR3 length: 13 amino acids, cysteine to phenylalanine. The sequence is cut down to CDR3 DNA, 39 bases in frame from base 1. The collaborating institutions used their own protocols to collect whole blood in K2EDTA tubes. For TCRbeta analysis, collaborators shipped samples in one of three forms: frozen whole blood, isolated PBMCs, or DNA extracted from either of those sample types. TCRbeta CDR3 regions were amplified from genomic DNA by means of the immunoSEQ Assay, a bias-controlled multiplex PCR. The authors' analysis ran thus. Nucleated cell counts per sample were estimated from amplification of reference gene primers within the assay. To quantify the absolute abundance of each unique TCRbeta CDR3 rearrangement, sequence reads were collapsed and filtered. Productive Simpson clonality was computed per sample as the square root of Simpson's diversity index over productive rearrangements. TCRdb took this table from immuneACCESS and kept in-frame rearrangements with V and J called. Such tables lack part of the clones; where checked against another copy, unresolved V genes explain under half of the gap, and the rest is unexplained. The V and J calls and clone size are taken from that table; D and trimming were inferred from the DNA. This sample is represented by about 13,000 clones; roughly 90% of them were singletons. The ten biggest clones cover 20% of the sample.

This sample is drawn from a study of blood T cell repertoires in COVID-19 (dated by TCRdb to about 2020). About the study as a whole: Samples covering the acute and convalescent phases of COVID-19 were provided by collaborators in the United States, Italy and Spain. The sample metadata nearly always contained a de-identified subject ID, COVID-19 status, age in years and sex. Deeply sampled blood TCRbeta repertoires from subjects exposed to, actively infected with, or recovered from COVID-19 were included in the dataset. The prospective study material was composed of cDNA or gDNA derived from T cells, B-cell-depleted T cells, or PBMCs. A freely available public database, intended as a resource for researchers studying the immune response to SARS-CoV-2, is where the repertoires were released. The samples were drawn from the first 160 participants of the ongoing ImmuneRACE study and from over a thousand subjects provided by 6 global collaborators. Where HLA class I and class II types were available, the types were taken from metadata supplied by the sample provider, not from assay-based typing.

Study-wide findings and limitations: The amount of clinical and demographic metadata varied by source and participant and was provided uncurated.

The sample comprised peripheral blood. The rearrangement combines TRBV19 with TRBJ2-3, with the D gene call left open. The source is a human donor with active COVID-19. The donor label of this sample is uncertain. The nucleotide sequence is given as TGTGCCAGTAATAGACAAGGCACAGATACGCAGTATTTT. Its protein reads: CASNRQGTDTQYF.